Detailed here is one TCR beta chain. Antigen: not known. Germline V CDR1 and CDR2: SGDLS, YYNGEE. V was cut by 9 bases and J by 1 base, with 13 bases left in between. The CDR3 contains 13 residues. The method was immunoSEQ multiplex PCR; TCRdb's version includes in-frame clones alone and lacks a portion of them. The sample carries about 100,000 clones, about 92% recorded once. The analysis combined second doses at about 4 or about 12 weeks. The sample originates from a study of T cell responses to AZD1222 COVID-19 vaccine. Overall study findings and caveats: Receipt of two AZD1222 doses was followed by a rise in Spike-specific TCR breadth and depth. Only six or seven AZD1222 recipients tested seropositive at baseline.

The source was peripheral blood, collected 28 days after the second AZD1222 dose. This chain uses TRBV9 with TRBJ1-1; D is unclear. The TCR comes from an adult who received the AZD1222 COVID-19 vaccine. CDR3 amino acids: CANLRTGNTEAFF. CDR3 bases: TGTGCCAACCTCAGGACTGGGAACACTGAAGCTTTCTTT.